Here is one TCR beta chain with its context. Its specificity is not known. Regarding time point: week 35, safety follow-up. Alongside topical imiquimod, each dose of vaccine comprised 300 ug of mutant IDH1 20-mer peptide. This record belongs to a study of a mutant IDH1 vaccine in newly diagnosed glioma. Study summary: Patients previously underwent radiotherapy, temozolomide, or both, and most underwent both.

Measured with immunoSEQ multiplex PCR; TCRdb has only the in-frame clones, and not every one. The sample includes about 46,000 clones, roughly 92% of them seen just once. Per germline, CDR1 DFQATT and CDR2 SNEGSKA (reference sequence). The CDR3 covers 11 residues. V shed 6 bases and J shed 8 bases, with 11 bases lying between them. This TCR was recovered from a man aged 45-65 years with glioma. Sequencing used PBMCs, obtained from a glioma patient whose treatment included an IDH1 peptide vaccine. The chain combines TRBV20-1 with TRBJ2-1; D unclear. CDR3 amino acids: CSAPQRYEQFF. The CDR3 bases are TGCAGTGCACCCCAAAGGTATGAGCAGTTCTTC.